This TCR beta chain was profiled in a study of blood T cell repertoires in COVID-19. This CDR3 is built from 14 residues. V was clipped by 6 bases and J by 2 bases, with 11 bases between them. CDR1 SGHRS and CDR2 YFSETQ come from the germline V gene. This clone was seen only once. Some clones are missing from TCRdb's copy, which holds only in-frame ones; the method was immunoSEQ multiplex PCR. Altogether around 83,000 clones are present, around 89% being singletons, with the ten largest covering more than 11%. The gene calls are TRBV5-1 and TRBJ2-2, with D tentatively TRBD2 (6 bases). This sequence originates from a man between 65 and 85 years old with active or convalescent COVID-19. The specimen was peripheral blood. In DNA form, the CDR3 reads TGCGCCAGCACCAAGGACTATAACACCGGGGAGCTGTTTTTT. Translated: CASTKDYNTGELFF.